The 5 T cell receptor beta chains in this list originate from one sample, sequenced in a study of T cells after yellow fever vaccination (dated by TCRdb to the late 2010s). To prepare the library, 5' RACE was applied. The sequencer was an Illumina HiSeq 2500. TCRdb reprocessing: public reads trimmed at Q25 with fastp, clones called with MiXCR, in-frame beta chains kept. One record per CDR3 amino acid sequence lists the most common genes and DNA. The sample table records hundreds of thousands of distinct CDR3 sequences; about 13% of these occur just once. The top ten hold around an eighth of the sample. What this sample's treatment or condition label stands for: live attenuated yellow fever vaccine strain. The material was PBMCs, obtained on the day of the yellow fever booster vaccination. These receptor sequences come from a man under 40 who received the YFV17D yellow fever vaccine.

This clonotype turned up a few times. The V gene is TRBV7-2, the J gene TRBJ1-4; TRBD1 agrees at 7 bases. The germline CDR1 and CDR2 sequences are SGHTA and FQGNSA. CDR3 length equals 15 residues. With V trimmed by 4 bases and J by 6 bases, 8 bases remained unmatched. CDR3: CASSSSTGSYEKLFF. CDR3 nucleotides: TGTGCCAGCAGCTCGTCGACAGGGAGCTATGAAAAACTGTTTTTT.

This sequence joins TRBV20-1 and TRBJ2-7; 9 bases are shared with TRBD2. CDR1 is DFQATT, CDR2 SNEGSKA, per germline (reference sequence). V was clipped by 2 bases and J by 6 bases; unmatched bases: 8. CDR3 length: 14 amino acids. The CDR3 reads CSARLTSGASEQYF. The DNA for the CDR3 is TGCAGTGCTAGACTGACTAGCGGAGCGAGCGAGCAGTACTTC.

The chain is built from TRBV6-2 or TRBV6-3 and TRBJ2-7; D ambiguous. Germline-derived CDR1 and CDR2 are MNHEY and SVGEGT. This CDR3 has 12 amino acids. Between the trimmed V and J ends, which lost 8 bases and 3 bases, there was a span of 11 bases. CDR3 nucleotides: TGTGCCAGCTTGGACCCCCACTACGAGCAGTACTTC. Protein sequence: CASLDPHYEQYF.

The V gene is TRBV7-2, the J gene TRBJ2-2, with 10 bases fitting TRBD1. The CDR3 is 16 residues long. V dropped 5 bases and J dropped 4; count of bases not matched to a gene: 7. CDR1 is SGHTA and CDR2 is FQGNSA in the germline V gene. DNA for the CDR3: TGTGCCAGCAGCCCTAGGACAGGGGGGGGCACCGGGGAGCTGTTTTTT. Its translation: CASSPRTGGGTGELFF.

This clonotype was seen a few times. The chain carries TRBV24-1 and TRBJ2-1, with TRBD2 identical over 9 bases. V dropped 5 bases and J dropped 7; count of bases not matched to a gene: 8. The CDR3 has 15 amino acids. Germline CDR1 is KGHDR and CDR2 is SFDVKD. The CDR3 DNA sequence: TGTGCCACCAGTGGGGGAGCTAGCGGGGAAAATGAGCAGTTCTTC. Its translation is CATSGGASGENEQFF.